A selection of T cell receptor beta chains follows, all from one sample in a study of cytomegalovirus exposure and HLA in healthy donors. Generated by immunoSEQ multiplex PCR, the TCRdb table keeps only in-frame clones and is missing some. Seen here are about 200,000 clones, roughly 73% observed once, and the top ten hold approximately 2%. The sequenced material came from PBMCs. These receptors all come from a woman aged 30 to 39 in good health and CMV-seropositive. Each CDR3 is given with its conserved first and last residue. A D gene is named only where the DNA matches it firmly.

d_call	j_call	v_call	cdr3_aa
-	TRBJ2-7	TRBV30	CAWSLNRVYEQYF
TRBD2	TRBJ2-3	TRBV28	CASSKQRGGRGDTQYF
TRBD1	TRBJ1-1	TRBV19	CASTRRGFVTGGRMNTEAFF
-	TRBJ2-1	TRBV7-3	CASSSGTYNEQFF
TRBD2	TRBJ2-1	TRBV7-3	CASSRSSGTYNEQFF
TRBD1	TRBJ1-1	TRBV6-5	CASSTRQGTEAFF
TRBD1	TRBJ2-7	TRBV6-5	CASSYSRDRGHEQYF
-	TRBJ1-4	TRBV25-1	CASSPAGYEKLFF
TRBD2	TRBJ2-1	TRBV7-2	CASSSGLAGSSYNEQFF
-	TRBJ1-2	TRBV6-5	CASSYSMAQDLYGYTF
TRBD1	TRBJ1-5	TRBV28	CASSLFGRGLNSNQPQHF
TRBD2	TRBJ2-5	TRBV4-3	CASSLGHGGGETQYF
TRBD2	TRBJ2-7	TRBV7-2	CASSLSVAGSSYEQYF
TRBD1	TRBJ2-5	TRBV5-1	CASSLNQGAQTQYF
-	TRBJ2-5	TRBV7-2	CASSLRGLQETQYF
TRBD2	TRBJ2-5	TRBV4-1	CASSQGLAGGNPQETQYF
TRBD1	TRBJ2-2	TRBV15	CATSRDRGQAFTGELLF
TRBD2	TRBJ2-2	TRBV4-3	CASSQEGLAERLFF
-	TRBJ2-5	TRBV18	CASSRAGPFETQYF
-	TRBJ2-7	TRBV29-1	CSVQGLALSYEQYF
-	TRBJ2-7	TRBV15	CATSRDLVATYEQYF
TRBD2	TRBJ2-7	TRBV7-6	CASSPRSSGGPSSYEQYF
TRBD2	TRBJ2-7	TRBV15	CATSRDGSGNYEQYF
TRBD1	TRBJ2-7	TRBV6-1	CASSGARGLSYEQYF
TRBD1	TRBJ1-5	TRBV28	CASSLYRKGTGVGNQPQHF
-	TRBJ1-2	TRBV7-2	CASSLVSYGYTF
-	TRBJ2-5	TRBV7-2	CASTSPGHWETQYF
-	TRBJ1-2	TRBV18	CASSPNRLMTNYGYTF
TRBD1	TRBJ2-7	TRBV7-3	CASSSGQGTEQYF
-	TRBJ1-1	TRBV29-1	CSADRNTEAFF
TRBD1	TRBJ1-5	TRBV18	CASSLTGTGGQPQHF
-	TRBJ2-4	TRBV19	CASSIPLAKNIQYF
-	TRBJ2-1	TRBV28	CASSFFGSLYNEQFF
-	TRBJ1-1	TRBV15	CATSPEAYMNTEAFF
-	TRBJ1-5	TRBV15	CATSRGQAIQPQHF
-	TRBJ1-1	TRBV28	CASSLEAMGTEAFF
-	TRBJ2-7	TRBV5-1	CASTSRWGPTYEQYF
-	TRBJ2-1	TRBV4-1	CASSQVGSNNEQFF
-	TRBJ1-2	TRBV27	CASSEGRAGGINYGYTF
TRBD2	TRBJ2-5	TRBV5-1	CASSFYLFGTTQGKTQYF
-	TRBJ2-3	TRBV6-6	CASSYIFNTDTQYF
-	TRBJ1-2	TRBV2	CASSESRGTYGYPF
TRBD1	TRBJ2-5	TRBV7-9	CASSLVTKQGAPGETQYF
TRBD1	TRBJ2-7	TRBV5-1	CASSRGQGAYEQYF
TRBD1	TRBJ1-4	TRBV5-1	CASREGAGEKLFF
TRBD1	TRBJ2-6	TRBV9	CASSVGDRVSGANVLTF
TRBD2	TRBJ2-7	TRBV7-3	CASSLDAGGSYEQYF
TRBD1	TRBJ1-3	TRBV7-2	CASSLKGRGLGNTIYF
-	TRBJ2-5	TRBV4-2	CASSQDWGLSETQYF
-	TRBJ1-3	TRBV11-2	CASSFRSSNREGNTIYF
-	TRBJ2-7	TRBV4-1	CASSQARGGARVEQYF